This TCR beta chain was recovered during a study of blood T cell repertoires in COVID-19. Study summary: COVID-19 samples collected from the United States, Italy and Spain covered acute and convalescent phases. T cells, B-cell-depleted T cells, or PBMCs supplied cDNA or gDNA.

Generated by immunoSEQ multiplex PCR, the TCRdb table keeps only in-frame clones and is missing some. The data contain over 250,000 clones, roughly 85% of them singletons. Germline V gene data show CDR1 as MNHEY and CDR2 as SMNVEV (reference sequence). This CDR3 comprises 14 residues. The germline V and J ends were trimmed by 3 bases and 4 bases, with 11 bases remaining between them. Sequencing was done on a sample of peripheral blood. V and J are TRBV27 and TRBJ2-3; TRBD2 might be the D (6 bases). The receptor was derived from a middle-aged man with active or convalescent COVID-19. Here the CDR3 DNA reads TGTGCCAGCAGTTTTCTAGCGAGGGCAGATACGCAGTATTTT. Its protein product is CASSFLARADTQYF.